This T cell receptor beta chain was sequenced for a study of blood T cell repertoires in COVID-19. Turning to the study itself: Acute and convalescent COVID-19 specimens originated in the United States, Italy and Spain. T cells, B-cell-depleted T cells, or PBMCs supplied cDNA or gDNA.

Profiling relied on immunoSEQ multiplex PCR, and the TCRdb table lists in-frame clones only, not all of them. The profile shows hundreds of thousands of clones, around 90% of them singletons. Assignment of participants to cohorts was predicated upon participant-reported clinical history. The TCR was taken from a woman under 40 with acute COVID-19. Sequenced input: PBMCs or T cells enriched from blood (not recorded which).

CDR3 protein: CASSSRTGRNTGELFF. The CDR3 coding sequence is TGTGCCAGCAGCTCCCGGACAGGGCGCAACACCGGGGAGCTGTTTTTT. The rearrangement links TRBV11-3 to TRBJ2-2, with 8 bases identical to TRBD1. Germline CDR1 is SGHNT and CDR2 is YENEEA. V shed 4 bases and J 2 bases; nucleotides not matched to a gene: 6. The CDR3 covers 16 residues.